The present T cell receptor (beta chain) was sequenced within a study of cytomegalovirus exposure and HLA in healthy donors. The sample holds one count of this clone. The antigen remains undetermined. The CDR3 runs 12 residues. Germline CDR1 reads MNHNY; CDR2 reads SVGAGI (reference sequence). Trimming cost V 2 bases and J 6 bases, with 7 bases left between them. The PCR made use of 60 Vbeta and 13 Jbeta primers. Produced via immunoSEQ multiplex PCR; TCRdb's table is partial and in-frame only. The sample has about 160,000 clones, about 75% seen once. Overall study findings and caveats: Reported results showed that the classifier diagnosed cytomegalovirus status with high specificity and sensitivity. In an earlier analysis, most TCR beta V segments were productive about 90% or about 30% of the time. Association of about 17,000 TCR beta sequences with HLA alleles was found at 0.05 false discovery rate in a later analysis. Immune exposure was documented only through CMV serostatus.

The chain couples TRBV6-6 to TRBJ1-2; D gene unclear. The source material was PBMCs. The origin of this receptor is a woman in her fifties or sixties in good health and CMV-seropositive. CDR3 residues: CASSYGQDGYTF. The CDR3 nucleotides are TGTGCCAGCAGTTACGGGCAGGATGGCTACACCTTC.